This T cell receptor (beta chain) was found in a study of control samples from healthy donors and cancer patients. The CDR3 length is 12 residues. V was clipped by 2 bases and J by 5 bases, with 7 bases between them. Germline-derived CDR1 and CDR2 are KGHSH and LQKENI. A remark on this clone: Additional DNA sequences in this sample encode the identical CDR3.

TCRdb keeps only in-frame clones here, not all; method: immunoSEQ multiplex PCR. Altogether more than 95,000 clones are present, over 75% being singletons, with the ten largest covering roughly 1.9%. The sequence was obtained from a man aged 18-30 years in good health. The V gene is TRBV18, the J gene TRBJ2-7; D gene unclear. The material sequenced was blood. The CDR3 region is CASSPSGDEQYF. The CDR3 nucleotides read TGTGCCAGCTCACCAAGTGGGGACGAGCAGTACTTC.